This is a list of T cell receptor beta chains from one sample in a study of blood T cell repertoires in COVID-19. The protocol was immunoSEQ multiplex PCR, while the TCRdb copy is restricted to in-frame clones and leaves out a portion. Here the sample spans about 250,000 clones, approximately 90% being singletons. Material for sequencing was PBMCs or T cells enriched from blood (not recorded which). These receptors came from a woman aged 50 to 60 who had recovered from COVID-19. The CDR3 runs from the conserved cysteine through the conserved F or W. Size tells how often a clone was seen (once, few, many) or the class of an expanded clone, and some rows leave it out.

size: NA
V: TRBV5-4
CDR3: CVSSLVRQGSDEQYF

size: once
V: TRBV9
CDR3: CASSVGGFGQETQYF

size: NA
V: TRBV11-2
CDR3: CASSQTGVEKLFF

size: once
V: TRBV4-1
CDR3: CASSQGYGELFF

size: NA
V: TRBV5-1
CDR3: CASSSGQEGYEQYF

size: NA
V: TRBV4-1
CDR3: CASSQVIPVDEQFF

size: NA
V: TRBV6-5
CDR3: CATDRVGEQFF

size: NA
V: TRBV7-3
CDR3: CASSLGAGASTDTQYF

size: NA
V: TRBV13
CDR3: CASSLVPSPGETQYF

size: NA
V: TRBV30
CDR3: CAWSPRAASYEQYF

size: NA
V: TRBV4-2
CDR3: CASSRFARDMELGGYTF

size: NA
V: TRBV24-1
CDR3: CATSDRLDRDGYTF

size: once
V: TRBV7-2
CDR3: CASSLGSSGTETQYF

size: NA
V: TRBV30
CDR3: CAWSVRESSGNTIYF

size: once
V: TRBV29-1
CDR3: CSLIRLTDTQYF

size: once
V: TRBV4-3
CDR3: CASTDRAGRNTGELFF

size: NA
V: TRBV7-2
CDR3: CASSLQTGVNEKLFF

size: NA
V: TRBV29-1
CDR3: CSVVLDEQFF

size: few
V: TRBV7-2
CDR3: CASSLVGQGGVTDTQYF

size: NA
V: TRBV2
CDR3: CASSLQGLSNTGELFF

size: NA
V: TRBV5-3
CDR3: CARPRDRASYYNEKLFF

size: NA
V: TRBV21-1
CDR3: CASSKVGTQREGSYEQYF